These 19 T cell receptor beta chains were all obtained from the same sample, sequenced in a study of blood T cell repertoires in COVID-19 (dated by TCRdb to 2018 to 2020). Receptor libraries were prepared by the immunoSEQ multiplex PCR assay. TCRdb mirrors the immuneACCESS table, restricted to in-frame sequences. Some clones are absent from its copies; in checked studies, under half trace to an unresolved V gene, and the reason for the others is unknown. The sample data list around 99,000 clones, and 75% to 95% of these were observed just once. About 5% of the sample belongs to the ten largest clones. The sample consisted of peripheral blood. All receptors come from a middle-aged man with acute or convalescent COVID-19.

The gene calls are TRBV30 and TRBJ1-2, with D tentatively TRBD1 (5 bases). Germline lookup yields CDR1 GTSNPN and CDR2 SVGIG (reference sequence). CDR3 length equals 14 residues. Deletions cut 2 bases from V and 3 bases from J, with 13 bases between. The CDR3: CAWSKGRRDYGYTF. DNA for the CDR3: TGTGCCTGGAGTAAAGGGCGCAGGGACTATGGCTACACCTTC.

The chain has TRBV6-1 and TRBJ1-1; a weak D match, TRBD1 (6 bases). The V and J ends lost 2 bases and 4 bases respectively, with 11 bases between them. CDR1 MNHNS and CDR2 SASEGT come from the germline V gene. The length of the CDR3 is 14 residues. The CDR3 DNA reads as TGTGCCAGCAGTGAACGGGGGGCGGCCACTGAAGCTTTCTTT. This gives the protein CASSERGAATEAFF.

CDR3 loop: CASSDSPDRAEAFF. For the CDR3, the DNA is TGTGCCAGCAGTGACTCACCGGACAGGGCTGAAGCTTTCTTT. The chain combines TRBV6-4 with TRBJ1-1, with 8 bases matching TRBD1. Germline V gene sequence: CDR1 MRHNA, CDR2 SNTAGT. The CDR3 sequence is 14 residues long. V lost 0 bases, J lost 6 bases, and 3 bases stayed unmatched.

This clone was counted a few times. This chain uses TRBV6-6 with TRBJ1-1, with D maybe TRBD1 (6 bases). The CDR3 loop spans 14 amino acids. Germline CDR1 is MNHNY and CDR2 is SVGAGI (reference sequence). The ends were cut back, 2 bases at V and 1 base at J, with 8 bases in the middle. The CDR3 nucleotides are TGTGCCAGCAGTTACGAACAGGGGAACACTGAAGCTTTCTTT. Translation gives CASSYEQGNTEAFF.

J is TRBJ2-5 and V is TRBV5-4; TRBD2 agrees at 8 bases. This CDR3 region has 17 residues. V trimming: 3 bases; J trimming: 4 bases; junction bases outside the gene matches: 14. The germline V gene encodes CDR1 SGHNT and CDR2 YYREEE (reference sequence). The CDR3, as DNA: TGTGCCAGCAGCTCCACTAGTGCCGGGAGGGGCGTAGAGACCCAGTACTTC. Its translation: CASSSTSAGRGVETQYF. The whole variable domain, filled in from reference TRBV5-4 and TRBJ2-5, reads ETGVTQSPTHLIKTRGQQVTLRCSSQSGHNTVSWYQQALGQGPQFIFQYYREEENGRGNFPPRFSGLQFPNYSSELNVNALELDDSALYLCASSSTSAGRGVETQYFGPGTRLLVL.

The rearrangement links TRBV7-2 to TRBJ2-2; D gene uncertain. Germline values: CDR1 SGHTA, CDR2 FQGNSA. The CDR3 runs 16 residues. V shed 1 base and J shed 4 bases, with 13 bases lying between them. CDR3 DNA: TGTGCCAGCAGCTTAGAAGGCGGTATCGGCACCGGGGAGCTGTTTTTT. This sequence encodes CASSLEGGIGTGELFF.

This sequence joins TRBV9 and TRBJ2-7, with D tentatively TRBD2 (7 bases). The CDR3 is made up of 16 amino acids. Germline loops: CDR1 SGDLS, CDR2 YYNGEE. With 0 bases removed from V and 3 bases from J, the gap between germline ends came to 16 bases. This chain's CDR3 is CASSVGAGARDYEQYF. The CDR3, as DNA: TGTGCCAGCAGCGTAGGGGCGGGGGCCCGGGACTACGAGCAGTACTTC.

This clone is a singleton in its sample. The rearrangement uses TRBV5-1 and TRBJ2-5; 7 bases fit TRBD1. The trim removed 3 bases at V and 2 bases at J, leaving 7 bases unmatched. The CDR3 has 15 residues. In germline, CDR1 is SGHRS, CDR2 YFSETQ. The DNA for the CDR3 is TGCGCCAGCAGCTCCAATGGACAGGTACAAGAGACCCAGTACTTC. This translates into CASSSNGQVQETQYF.

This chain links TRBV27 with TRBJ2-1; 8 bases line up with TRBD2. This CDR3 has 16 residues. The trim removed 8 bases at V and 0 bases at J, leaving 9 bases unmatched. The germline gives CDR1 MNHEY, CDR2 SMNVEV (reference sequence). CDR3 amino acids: CASGGGLAGSYNEQFF. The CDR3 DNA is TGTGCCAGCGGAGGAGGCCTAGCGGGCTCCTACAATGAGCAGTTCTTC.

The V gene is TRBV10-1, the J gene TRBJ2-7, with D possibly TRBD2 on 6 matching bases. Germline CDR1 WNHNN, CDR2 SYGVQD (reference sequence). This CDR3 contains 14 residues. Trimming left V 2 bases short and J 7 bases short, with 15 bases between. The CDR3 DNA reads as TGCGCCAGCAGTGAGGGGGGACTCGGCGGTGAGCAGTACTTC. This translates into CASSEGGLGGEQYF.

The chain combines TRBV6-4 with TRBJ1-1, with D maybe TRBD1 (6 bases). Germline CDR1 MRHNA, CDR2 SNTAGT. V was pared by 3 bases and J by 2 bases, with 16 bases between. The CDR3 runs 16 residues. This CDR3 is CASSEILDSENTEAFF. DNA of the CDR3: TGTGCCAGCAGTGAAATCTTGGACAGCGAAAACACTGAAGCTTTCTTT.

Here the CDR3 reads CASSLIQKRNQPQHF. For the CDR3, the DNA is TGTGCCAGCAGCTTGATACAGAAGCGCAATCAGCCCCAGCATTTT. V usage is TRBV5-6 and J usage is TRBJ1-5, with D unclear. The ends were cut back, 1 base at V and 2 bases at J, with 10 bases in the middle. Germline loops: CDR1 SGHDT, CDR2 YYEEEE. The CDR3 runs 15 residues.

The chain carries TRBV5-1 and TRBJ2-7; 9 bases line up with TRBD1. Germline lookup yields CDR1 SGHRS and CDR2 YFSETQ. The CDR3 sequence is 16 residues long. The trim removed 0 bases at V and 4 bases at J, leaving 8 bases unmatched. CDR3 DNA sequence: TGCGCCAGCAGCTTGGAAACCGGGACAGGGATTTACGAGCAGTACTTC. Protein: CASSLETGTGIYEQYF.

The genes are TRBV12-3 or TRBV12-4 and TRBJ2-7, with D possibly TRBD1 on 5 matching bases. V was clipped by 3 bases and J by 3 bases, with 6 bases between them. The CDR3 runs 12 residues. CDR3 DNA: TGTGCCAGCAGTTTCCAGGGCTACGAGCAGTACTTC. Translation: CASSFQGYEQYF.

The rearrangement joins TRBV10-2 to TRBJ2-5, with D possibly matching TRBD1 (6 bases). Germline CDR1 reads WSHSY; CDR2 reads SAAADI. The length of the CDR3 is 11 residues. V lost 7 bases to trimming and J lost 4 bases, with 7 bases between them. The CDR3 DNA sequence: TGCGCCAGCACCAGGGGAGAGACCCAGTACTTC. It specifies CASTRGETQYF.

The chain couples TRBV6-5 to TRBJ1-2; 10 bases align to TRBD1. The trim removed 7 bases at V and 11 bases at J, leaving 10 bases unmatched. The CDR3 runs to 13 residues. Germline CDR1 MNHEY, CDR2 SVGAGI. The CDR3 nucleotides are TGTGCCAGCACCCGGCGCGGGACAGGGGTGTACACCTTC. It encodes CASTRRGTGVYTF.

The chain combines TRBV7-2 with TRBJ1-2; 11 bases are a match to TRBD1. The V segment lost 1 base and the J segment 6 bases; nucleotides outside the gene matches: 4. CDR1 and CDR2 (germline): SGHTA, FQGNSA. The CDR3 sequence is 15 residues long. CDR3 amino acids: CASSLVGQGEDGYTF. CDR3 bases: TGTGCCAGCAGCTTAGTGGGACAGGGGGAGGATGGCTACACCTTC.

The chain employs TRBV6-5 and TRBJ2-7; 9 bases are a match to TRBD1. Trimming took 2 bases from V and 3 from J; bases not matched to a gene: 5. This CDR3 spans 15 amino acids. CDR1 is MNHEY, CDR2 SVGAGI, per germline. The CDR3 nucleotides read TGTGCCAGCAGTTACATCCCGGGACAGGGCTACGAGCAGTACTTC. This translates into CASSYIPGQGYEQYF.

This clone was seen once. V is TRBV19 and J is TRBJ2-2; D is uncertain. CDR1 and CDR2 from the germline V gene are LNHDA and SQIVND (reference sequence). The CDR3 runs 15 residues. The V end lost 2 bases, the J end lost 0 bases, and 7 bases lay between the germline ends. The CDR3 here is CASSIQVPNTGELFF. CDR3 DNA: TGTGCCAGTAGTATACAGGTTCCGAACACCGGGGAGCTGTTTTTT.